This T cell receptor (beta chain) appears in the sequencing data of a study of cytomegalovirus exposure and HLA in healthy donors. Concerning this clone: The antigen is not known. Within the sample, other DNA sequences also encode this same CDR3.

This CDR3 is built from 13 residues. Germline loops: CDR1 MNHEY, CDR2 SVGAGI. V gave up 6 bases and J gave up 3 bases, with 12 bases separating them. Study conclusions and caveats: Researchers had no immune exposure information except CMV serostatus available. Researchers reported in a later analysis that a missense DCLRE1C variant was tied to TCR beta V- and J-gene trimming.

Nominally healthy donors were sampled, though unrecorded immune exposures were likely. The PCR employed 60 Vbeta primers together with 13 Jbeta primers. The authors' processing: A follow-up analysis tallied around 80 million unique TCR beta chains, roughly 11 million shared. Some clones are missing from TCRdb's copy, which holds only in-frame ones; the method was immunoSEQ multiplex PCR. For V, J and clone size, that table is used; D and trimming come from the DNA. Found here are over 150,000 clones, roughly four fifths of them singletons; the top ten hold about 11%. Sequencing was performed on PBMCs. The clonotype was recovered from a man in his forties or fifties in good health and CMV-seropositive. The genes are TRBV6-5 and TRBJ2-7, with TRBD1 as a possible D gene (6 bases). The DNA of the CDR3 is TGTGCCAGCAGCTATTCAGGGGACTACGAGCAGTACTTC. This gives the protein CASSYSGDYEQYF.